This T cell receptor (beta chain) was captured by sequencing in a study of post-analysis software for immune sequencing data. At the level of the study: Both relapsing-remitting and secondary progressive multiple sclerosis featured among the disease courses, as did progressive-relapsing multiple sclerosis. Whole-study results and caveats: Patients with multiple sclerosis recorded significantly lower normalized Chao1 diversity than controls, the study found. With F measure, samples from one preparation batch clustered together strongly.

Built from TCR beta cDNA, the libraries had unique molecular identifiers in them. A population of roughly 0.85 to 11 million T cells gave rise to approximately 500,000 cDNA molecules. MiXCR, run by TCRdb on the PCR reads, gives a single entry per CDR3 protein. The sample consists of about 500,000 distinct CDR3 sequences, roughly 45% of them appearing once. The table lists this clonotype with a few counts. Its antigen is not identified. The sequence was obtained from a girl between 10 and 17 years old with multiple sclerosis. Sequenced sample: blood.

CDR3 coding DNA: TGCGCCAGCAGTGAGTCTAAAGACAGGGTGCAGTTCTTC. It is translated as CASSESKDRVQFF. The chain employs TRBV10-2 and TRBJ2-1, with TRBD1 matching over 7 bases. CDR1 and CDR2 from the germline V gene are WSHSY and SAAADI. Losses at the gene ends were 0 bases for V and 12 bases for J; bases not matched to a gene: 5. CDR3 size: 13 residues.